These 18 T cell receptor beta chains were all obtained from the same sample, sequenced in a study of identical twins (dated by TCRdb to 2016 to 2018). Libraries were prepared through 5' RACE. The listed sequencing device is Illumina HiSeq 2000. TCRdb handled the public reads itself, with Q25 trimming in fastp and clone calling in MiXCR, and kept productive beta chains. Rows are combined by CDR3 protein, so each entry shows the most common genes and DNA. The sample table records over 550,000 distinct CDR3 sequences; around 7.4% of these occur just once. The ten largest clonotypes hold less than 2% of the sample. Another study also made use of these data, one on yellow fever vaccine responses in identical twins.

Material for sequencing was PBMCs. All receptors come from a woman under 30 in good health.

This clonotype was counted ten times or more. This chain uses TRBV28 with TRBJ1-2; D remains ambiguous. The CDR3 runs to 12 residues. The germline V gene encodes CDR1 MDHEN and CDR2 SYDVKM. V lost 3 bases and J lost 8, with 10 bases in between. CDR3 sequence reads: CASSFGSVGYTF. In DNA, the CDR3 is TGTGCCAGCAGTTTTGGTTCTGTGGGCTACACCTTC.

The rearrangement links TRBV6-1 to TRBJ2-3; 10 nucleotides match TRBD2. Trimming cost V 5 bases and J 2 bases; bases outside gene matches: 25. In germline, CDR1 is MNHNS, CDR2 SASEGT. CDR3 size: 22 residues. CDR3 nucleotide sequence: TGTGCCAGCAGTCCCCCCCTCTTTAGCGGGGGGACTTCACGCACACCCACAGATACGCAGTATTTT. This encodes CASSPPLFSGGTSRTPTDTQYF.

This clonotype occurred a few times. V gene TRBV28 combines with J gene TRBJ2-5; D may be TRBD1 or TRBD2 (5 bases each). Per the germline V gene, CDR1 is MDHEN and CDR2 is SYDVKM. Trimming cost V 5 bases and J 3 bases, with 19 bases left between them. The CDR3 is 16 residues long. The CDR3 spells CASSLYRVGREETQYF. In nucleotides, the CDR3 is TGTGCCAGCAGTCTCTATCGGGTGGGACGGGAAGAGACCCAGTACTTC.

V gene TRBV27 combines with J gene TRBJ2-1; D is unresolved. Between the trimmed V and J ends, which lost 10 bases and 2 bases, there was a span of 18 bases. Germline V gene data show CDR1 as MNHEY and CDR2 as SMNVEV (reference sequence). The CDR3 has 15 amino acids. The DNA of the CDR3 is TGTGCCACTAAAGGACGATCTTATGCCTACAATGAGCAGTTCTTC. Amino acid sequence: CATKGRSYAYNEQFF.

This clonotype was detected a few times. This chain links TRBV6-8 with TRBJ2-3; 7 nucleotides align to TRBD2. V shed 1 base and J 6 bases; nucleotides not matched to a gene: 13. Looked up from germline, CDR1 is MNHGY and CDR2 is SAAAGT. The CDR3 contains 17 residues. Here the CDR3 reads CASSYLPRRERLDTQYF. CDR3 sequence (DNA): TGTGCCAGCAGTTACTTACCTCGGCGGGAGAGACTTGATACGCAGTATTTT.

There are many counts of this clonotype. The chain combines TRBV12-3 or TRBV12-4 with TRBJ2-7; 11 positions agree with TRBD2. The ends lost 5 bases at V and 3 bases at J; junction bases unmatched: 6. The CDR3 runs 15 residues. The CDR3 spells CASSLRLAGGYEQYF. The CDR3 nucleotides are TGTGCCAGCAGTCTACGGCTAGCGGGGGGCTACGAGCAGTACTTC.

The V and J genes are TRBV9 and TRBJ1-5; D is ambiguous. From germline, CDR1 is SGDLS and CDR2 YYNGEE. CDR3 size: 15 residues. V was pared by 1 base and J by 3 bases, with 11 bases between. In DNA form, the CDR3 reads TGTGCCAGCAGCGTAAGCGGAAGTTCCAATCAGCCCCAGCATTTT. Translating it yields CASSVSGSSNQPQHF.

This clonotype was recorded many times. The genes are TRBV6-1 and TRBJ1-4; 7 bases align to TRBD1. Germline V gives CDR1 MNHNS, CDR2 SASEGT. J was trimmed by 7 bases and V by 7 bases; bases with no gene match: 6. The CDR3 has 13 residues. As DNA, the CDR3 is TGTGCCAGCAAGGGGGCTTCAGGTGAAAAACTGTTTTTT. Its protein is CASKGASGEKLFF.

V and J are TRBV19 and TRBJ2-1, with D possibly TRBD2 on 6 matching bases. V dropped 6 bases and J dropped 3 bases, with 12 bases sitting between them. Germline CDR1 and CDR2: LNHDA and SQIVND (reference sequence). This CDR3 comprises 14 residues. DNA of the CDR3: TGTGCCAGTAGCGGGACTTTCCTCTACAATGAGCAGTTCTTC. This codes for CASSGTFLYNEQFF. The full variable domain, completed using reference TRBV19 and TRBJ2-1, is DGGITQSPKYLFRKEGQNVTLSCEQNLNHDAMYWYRQDPGQGLRLIYYSQIVNDFQKGDIAEGYSVSREKKESFPLTVTSAQKNPTAFYLCASSGTFLYNEQFFGPGTRLTVL.

This clonotype has more than one count but fewer than ten. The chain uses TRBV9 and TRBJ2-7, with a tentative D call TRBD2 (6 bases). The germline CDR1 and CDR2 sequences are SGDLS and YYNGEE. The CDR3 has 16 amino acids. V lost 0 bases to trimming and J lost 2 bases, with 15 bases between them. CDR3 amino acids: CASSVDGGIWTYEQYF. CDR3 in DNA: TGTGCCAGCAGCGTAGATGGCGGGATCTGGACCTACGAGCAGTACTTC.

The chain carries TRBV18 and TRBJ2-7, with 10 bases matching TRBD2. After removal of 6 bases from V and 4 bases from J, the junction contained 6 bases not matched to a gene. The CDR3 consists of 14 residues. CDR1 and CDR2 from the germline V gene are KGHSH and LQKENI. The CDR3 loop is CASSPGTSEYEQYF. The CDR3, as DNA: TGTGCCAGCTCCCCCGGGACTAGCGAATACGAGCAGTACTTC.

V is TRBV12-3 or TRBV12-4 and J is TRBJ2-1; the match to TRBD1 covers 8 bases. The CDR3 consists of 14 residues. V lost 9 bases to trimming and J lost 6 bases; unmatched junction nucleotides: 10. The chain's CDR3 is CASSDRVGSNEQFF. As DNA, the CDR3 is TGTGCCAGTTCGGACAGGGTCGGATCCAATGAGCAGTTCTTC.

This clonotype showed up just once. This sequence joins TRBV11-2 and TRBJ2-7; 8 bases match TRBD2. J lost 6 bases, V lost 5 bases, and 9 bases had no gene match. The CDR3 is 14 amino acids. Germline CDR1 SGHAT, CDR2 FQNNGV. The CDR3 sequence is CASSPAEAGGEQYF. As DNA, the CDR3 is TGTGCCAGCAGCCCCGCAGAGGCGGGAGGCGAGCAGTACTTC.

CDR3 coding DNA: TGCAGCGTTAGGACATTCACAGATACGCAGTATTTT. This encodes CSVRTFTDTQYF. V gene TRBV29-1 combines with J gene TRBJ2-3; tentatively, D is TRBD1 (5 bases). This CDR3 is 12 amino acids long. V lost 5 bases and J lost 2, with 8 bases in between. Germline assignment: CDR1 SQVTM and CDR2 ANQGSEA.

The chain combines TRBV7-6 with TRBJ1-2; no definite D call. V lost 1 base and J lost 1, with 10 bases in between. This CDR3 contains 15 residues. Germline V gives CDR1 SGHVS, CDR2 FNYEAQ. This CDR3 reads CASSLGTKGNYGYTF. The CDR3, as DNA: TGTGCCAGCAGCTTAGGTACGAAGGGTAACTATGGCTACACCTTC.

This clonotype appeared a few times. The V gene is TRBV28, the J gene TRBJ2-1; D is uncertain. The CDR3 contains 12 residues. V was cut by 6 bases and J by 15 bases, with 18 bases left in between. Germline V gene sequence: CDR1 MDHEN, CDR2 SYDVKM. CDR3 DNA: TGTGCCAGCAGAACCGGACGGATCGAGTGGTTCTTC. Residues: CASRTGRIEWFF.

CDR3 region: CAIGVGQGVDGYTF. The CDR3 DNA follows: TGTGCCATCGGTGTCGGACAGGGGGTCGATGGCTACACCTTC. The chain carries TRBV10-3 and TRBJ1-2, with 10 bases identical to TRBD1. Germline CDR1 reads ENHRY; CDR2 reads SYGVKD. V shed 8 bases and J 6 bases; nucleotides not matched to a gene: 9. The CDR3 has 14 amino acids.

This clonotype was seen a few times. The V call is TRBV28, the J call TRBJ2-1; 13 bases line up with TRBD2. This CDR3 is 15 amino acids long. V dropped 8 bases and J dropped 7; count of bases not matched to a gene: 8. Germline CDR1 MDHEN, CDR2 SYDVKM. The CDR3 DNA reads TGTGCCAGCGGGGGGGGACTAGCGGGAACGAATGAGCAGTTCTTC. It yields the protein CASGGGLAGTNEQFF. The variable domain in full, completed from reference TRBV28 and TRBJ2-1, reads DVKVTQSSRYLVKRTGEKVFLECVQDMDHENMFWYRQDPGLGLRLIYFSYDVKMKEKGDIPEGYSVSREKKERFSLILESASTNQTSMYLCASGGGLAGTNEQFFGPGTRLTVL.